These 2 T cell receptor beta chains came from one sample sequenced in a study of response to subunit inactivated influenza vaccine. Each CDR3 protein is one row after TCRdb ran MiXCR on the RT-PCR reads. The profile shows around 570,000 distinct CDR3 sequences, approximately 10% of them singletons. These sequences were also reported in another study, on T cells expressing NK-cell markers. From that paper: A 5'RACE template switching approach incorporating UMIs was used to make TCR beta cDNA.

The specimen was PBMCs from blood, collected on the day of vaccination. These receptor sequences come from a man between 45 and 60 years old who received an inactivated influenza vaccine.

This clonotype has just a few counts. The rearrangement joins TRBV5-1 to TRBJ2-5, with D unresolved. The germline V gene encodes CDR1 SGHRS and CDR2 YFSETQ. The CDR3 has 15 residues. V was pared by 4 bases and J by 2 bases, with 15 bases between. The CDR3 reads CASSGTGDDQETQYF. CDR3 DNA sequence: TGCGCCAGCAGCGGAACCGGAGACGATCAAGAGACCCAGTACTTC.

This clonotype occurred a few times. V gene TRBV20-1 combines with J gene TRBJ2-1; possibly TRBD2 for D (5 bases). The germline V gene encodes CDR1 DFQATT and CDR2 SNEGSKA (reference sequence). This CDR3 contains 15 residues. The V gene lost 0 bases and the J gene lost 2 bases, with 11 bases spanning the gap. CDR3 DNA: TGCAGTGCTAGAGATCAACAGAGGGCCTACAATGAGCAGTTCTTC. It encodes CSARDQQRAYNEQFF.